This T cell receptor (beta chain) was obtained from a study of radiation and T cells in renal cell carcinoma. With V trimmed by 2 bases and J by 1 base, 1 base remained unmatched. The germline V gene encodes CDR1 KGHSH and CDR2 LQKENI. This CDR3 contains 15 residues. Time point in this sample: blood 4 weeks post-SBRT, at nephrectomy. Documented treatment: 15 Gy SBRT to primary tumor, nephrectomy 4 weeks later. Turning to this clone: The antigen is unknown.

Study-wide findings and caveats: Top tumor clonotypes rose in blood 2 weeks post-radiation, then contracted. Pretreatment tumor biopsies were lacking, so baseline clonotypes are unknown.

TCRdb's table, derived via immunoSEQ multiplex PCR, lists solely in-frame clones and lacks some. The sample lists approximately 150,000 clones; 75% to 90% were seen once. This chain uses TRBV18 with TRBJ1-3, with TRBD1 matching 8 bases. Sequenced here: blood, sampled from a patient whose treatment included radiotherapy and nephrectomy. The sequence was collected from a woman between 50 and 59 years old with renal cell carcinoma. The CDR3 DNA follows: TGTGCCAGCTCACCAGGGACAGGTTCTGGAAACACCATATATTTT. Protein sequence: CASSPGTGSGNTIYF.